This T cell receptor (beta chain) was sequenced in a study of T-cell memory formation after mild COVID-19. In the study overall: TCR clusters were mostly donor specific. Study-wide findings and caveats: Clones contracting day 15 to 85 were balanced CD4/CD8; later expanders leaned CD4+. Most CD4+ clones that shrank were in CM and EM, while CD8+ ones turned up in EMRA.

With respect to this clonotype: The antigen remains unidentified.

After 5'RACE with constant-segment primers, TCR alpha and TCR beta cDNA libraries carrying sample barcodes and UMIs were obtained. Each CDR3 protein is one row after TCRdb ran MiXCR on the 5' RACE reads. The data show approximately 200,000 distinct CDR3 sequences, with 16% seen just once and roughly 2.1% held by the top ten. The sequencing input was PBMCs or a T cell subset sorted from them (not recorded which). The origin of this receptor is an adult woman who had mild COVID-19 (a few samples of this study predate the infection). Cell type and time point are not known.

For the CDR3, the DNA is TGCGCCAGCACGGTCGGGCCCCTCTCTGGAAACACCATATATTTT. It specifies CASTVGPLSGNTIYF. The chain uses TRBV4-1 and TRBJ1-3, with D uncertain. CDR3 size: 15 residues. Germline V lookup: CDR1 MGHRA, CDR2 YSYEKL. The V end lost 7 bases, the J end lost 0 bases, and 13 bases lay between the germline ends.